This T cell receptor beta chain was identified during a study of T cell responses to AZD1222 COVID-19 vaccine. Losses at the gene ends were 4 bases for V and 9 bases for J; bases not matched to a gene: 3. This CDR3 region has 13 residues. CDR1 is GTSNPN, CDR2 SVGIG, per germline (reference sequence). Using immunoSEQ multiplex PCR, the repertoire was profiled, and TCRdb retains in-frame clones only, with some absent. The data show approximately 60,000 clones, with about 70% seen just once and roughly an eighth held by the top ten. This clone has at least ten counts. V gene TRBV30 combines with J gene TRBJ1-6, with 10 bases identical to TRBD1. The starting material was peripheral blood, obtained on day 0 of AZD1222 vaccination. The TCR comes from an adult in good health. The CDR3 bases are TGTGCCTGGAAGGGACAGGGGAGTTCACCCCTCCACTTT. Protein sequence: CAWKGQGSSPLHF.